The 5 T cell receptor beta chains below come from one sample, sequenced in a study of control samples from healthy donors and cancer patients. Generated by immunoSEQ multiplex PCR, the TCRdb table keeps only in-frame clones and is missing some. The data hold about 80,000 clones, with over 85% observed a single time. Sequencing was performed on blood. These receptors were taken from a man aged 50 to 60 in good health.

This chain connects TRBV6-5 to TRBJ1-4; D gene ambiguous. The CDR3 is made up of 13 amino acids. Trimming shortened V by 6 bases and J by 5 bases, and 10 bases separated the two germline ends. Germline values: CDR1 MNHEY, CDR2 SVGAGI. This CDR3 is CASRNGGNEKLFF. The CDR3, as DNA: TGTGCCAGCAGAAACGGAGGAAATGAAAAACTGTTTTTT.

The chain is built from TRBV2 and TRBJ1-4; no reliable D call. Germline V gene data show CDR1 as SNHLY and CDR2 as FYNNEI. CDR3 length: 13 amino acids. V was shortened by 9 bases and J by 0 bases, with 8 bases between the two germline ends. This CDR3 reads CASSLATNEKLFF. Written as DNA, the CDR3 is TGTGCCAGTAGCCTTGCAACTAATGAAAAACTGTTTTTT.

The V call is TRBV25-1, the J call TRBJ2-3, with 13 bases aligning to TRBD2. There are 18 residues in the CDR3. Losses at the gene ends were 3 bases for V and 4 bases for J; bases not matched to a gene: 10. CDR1 and CDR2 (germline): MGHDK, SYGVNS. In nucleotides, the CDR3 is TGTGCCAGCAGTGATCCATACCCGGGACTAGCGGGGCCAGATACGCAGTATTTT. Its protein product is CASSDPYPGLAGPDTQYF. Looking up the rest from reference TRBV25-1 and TRBJ2-3 gives the full variable domain: EADIYQTPRYLVIGTGKKITLECSQTMGHDKMYWYQQDPGMELHLIHYSYGVNSTEKGDLSSESTVSRIRTEHFPLTLESARPSHTSQYLCASSDPYPGLAGPDTQYFGPGTRLTVL.

Of note for this clone: The sample holds other DNA sequences that translate to the same CDR3. CDR3 bases: TGCGCCAGCAGCTCTTCAGAGACCCAGTACTTC. Its protein product is CASSSSETQYF. V usage is TRBV5-1 and J usage is TRBJ2-5, with unresolved D. The length of the CDR3 is 11 residues. Germline V gene sequence: CDR1 SGHRS, CDR2 YFSETQ. V lost 3 bases and J lost 4, with 4 bases in between.

The chain joins TRBV2 to TRBJ2-7; the D gene is possibly TRBD1 (5 bases). The V gene lost 7 bases and the J gene lost 5 bases, with 18 bases spanning the gap. From germline, CDR1 is SNHLY and CDR2 FYNNEI. This CDR3 contains 14 residues. DNA of the CDR3: TGTGCCAGCAATCGATTAGGGGCCCTAGACGAGCAGTACTTC. Translated, it gives CASNRLGALDEQYF.